This T cell receptor beta chain emerged from a study of human T cells and chemical hapten exposure (dated by TCRdb to the early 2020s). Notes on the research overall: For sensitization, 2% DPC in acetone was applied to an approximately 2 cm by approximately 2 cm area of upper inner arm skin. Blood was sampled from patients pre-sensitization (week 0) and at 2, 6 and about 24 weeks after DPC sensitization. In alopecia patients, the study followed how the peripheral blood TCR repertoire changed in vivo over primary and secondary sensitization to diphenylcyclopropenone (DPC), a hapten. The patient cohort, mostly female, included alopecia areata with under or over 50% scalp involvement, alopecia totalis and alopecia universalis. Throughout the study period of around 24 weeks, patients also received therapeutic DPC doses to the scalp every week. Libraries were pooled for sequencing, and per-sample TCR yields varied mainly because of small differences in library volumes within the pool. Around 30 alopecia patients provided blood for TCR sequencing at one to four time points (pre-sensitization, 2, 6 and 24 weeks). Patch tests used Finn chambers with 0.01% DPC on the upper back, scored after 6 days by International Contact Dermatitis Research Group standards. What the study reported, not specific to this receptor: Alopecia, a presumed autoimmune disease, was present in all patients, so the immune response of the patients might differ from that of healthy individuals. The number of PT1 expanded TCRs positively correlated with patch test score, significant at thresholds 8, 16 and 32 but not 4. Repeated subsampling changed both the strength of the expansion versus patch-test correlation and the threshold at which that correlation became significant. Compared with pre-sensitization or healthy control sets, expanded TCRs formed significantly more large CDR3 similarity clusters, which is consistent with antigen-driven responses. No change with DPC sensitization was found in the number of TCRs above 1 in 1000 frequency, and no evidence of global repertoire structure alterations was found.

Library method: RACE. Data came from a NextSeq 500. During library preparation, unique molecular identifiers were attached to individual cDNA molecules so that TCRs could be counted in a quantitative, reproducible way. From each blood RNA sample, both TCR alpha and TCR beta chains were sequenced. On the authors' methods: Samples had a median of roughly 100,000 TCRs, with a range from roughly 23,224 to 750,000. V, J and CDR3 annotation of the TCR reads was carried out using the Decombinator software suite. Every sample was subsampled to the same number of TCRs (28,000) for the PS versus PT1 abundance plots. Expanded TCRs were defined as absent before sensitization and observed at least eight times at the 2-week time point. TCRdb cleaned the public reads at Q25 with fastp, built clones with MiXCR and kept in-frame beta chains. A single entry per CDR3 protein holds the most common genes and DNA from its merged rows. These V and J calls originate from TCRdb's pipeline instead of the authors' own analysis. This sample has some 42,000 distinct CDR3 sequences in its table, and just under 9% of those were observed once. Clones ranked in the top ten supply approximately 16% of the sample.

The junction shows trimming of 3 bases on V and 3 bases on J, plus 9 bases between the germline ends. In the germline V gene (reference sequence), CDR1 corresponds to SGHAT and CDR2 to FQDESV. The CDR3 starts with the cysteine, ends with the phenylalanine, and has 13 residues. The sequence is cut down to CDR3 DNA, 39 bases in frame from base 1. The time point label, read with the paper, signifies: patch test 2, 6 weeks after DPC sensitization. Sample treatment or condition, as interpreted from the label and publication: therapeutic diphenylcyclopropenone sensitization with weekly scalp DPC. Blood at each patch-test visit was drawn before the patch test was applied. To be eligible, patients had to be aged 18 to 70, diagnosed with alopecia and judged suitable for DPC therapy, while pregnant patients were excluded. Unfractionated whole blood was collected in Tempus Blood RNA tubes, and total RNA was extracted from that blood.

Remarks on this clonotype: Its antigen is unknown. Base-call qualities are not available, and no considerably larger clone is one nucleotide away.

Here the chain combines TRBV11-1 and TRBJ2-7, with no confidently assigned D gene. The receptor's source is a woman between 35 and 50 years old with alopecia areata. Some clones in this sample may be carry-over from other donors' samples. Source: whole blood, taken in connection with sensitization to the hapten diphenylcyclopropenone (DPC). The nucleotide sequence is given as TGTGCCAGCAGCTTCAAAATTGGCTACGAGCAGTACTTC. Its translation is CASSFKIGYEQYF.